Presented here are 20 T cell receptor beta chains from one specimen sequenced in a study of blood T cell repertoires in COVID-19 (dated by TCRdb to about 2020). Libraries were constructed by the immunoSEQ multiplex PCR assay. Entries here come from immuneACCESS through TCRdb and include only in-frame sequences with V and J called. Some clones fail to appear in such tables; in the studies checked, an unresolved V gene covers under half of the shortfall, and the cause of the remainder is unknown. Here the sample has around 61,000 clones; around 84% occur a single time. Jointly, the top ten make up roughly 3.2% of the sample. Sequenced sample: peripheral blood. These receptors came from a man aged 45-65 years with active COVID-19.

The rearrangement links TRBV12-3 or TRBV12-4 to TRBJ2-3; D call uncertain. The CDR3 is 13 amino acids. V was clipped by 5 bases and J by 1 base, with 7 bases between them. CDR3 in DNA: TGTGCCAGCAGTCCCACTGGCACAGATACGCAGTATTTT. Its protein is CASSPTGTDTQYF.

This clone was detected a few times. This sequence joins TRBV5-5 and TRBJ2-7; D gene unclear. The V gene lost 0 bases and the J gene lost 5 bases, with 3 bases spanning the gap. CDR3 length: 11 residues. The germline CDR1 and CDR2 sequences are SGHKS and YYEKEE (reference sequence). The CDR3 region has the DNA TGTGCCAGCAGCTTGGGAGACGAGCAGTACTTC. This gives the protein CASSLGDEQYF.

V and J are TRBV27 and TRBJ2-7, with D tentatively TRBD1 (7 bases). V lost 5 bases, J lost 5 bases, and 19 bases lay in between. The CDR3 runs to 15 residues. Germline CDR1 and CDR2: MNHEY and SMNVEV (reference sequence). CDR3 sequence reads: CASSIWDGGGHEQYF. The CDR3 DNA is TGTGCCAGCAGTATATGGGACGGAGGGGGCCACGAGCAGTACTTC.

This chain uses TRBV19 with TRBJ1-1; unclear D gene. V lost 5 bases to trimming and J lost 0 bases, with 10 bases between them. Germline V gives CDR1 LNHDA, CDR2 SQIVND (reference sequence). The CDR3 covers 14 residues. In DNA form, the CDR3 reads TGTGCCAGTAGTGCGCTCGGTCTGAACACTGAAGCTTTCTTT. The encoded protein is CASSALGLNTEAFF.

This sequence joins TRBV9 and TRBJ2-3; 7 bases agree with TRBD1. The CDR3 contains 14 residues. V lost 5 bases, J lost 1 base, and 4 bases stayed unmatched. Germline V gene sequence: CDR1 SGDLS, CDR2 YYNGEE. The CDR3 DNA reads as TGTGCCAGCAGGAGGACAGGTGGCACAGATACGCAGTATTTT. Its translation is CASRRTGGTDTQYF.

J is TRBJ1-2 and V is TRBV7-9; tentatively, D is TRBD1 (6 bases). Germline lookup yields CDR1 SEHNR and CDR2 FQNEAQ (reference sequence). The germline V and J ends were trimmed by 5 bases and 9 bases, with 13 bases remaining between them. There are 12 residues in the CDR3. The CDR3 DNA reads as TGTGCCAGCAGCGTAATGGACAGAAGCTACACCTTC. This gives the protein CASSVMDRSYTF.

This chain connects TRBV4-3 to TRBJ2-3; weak D call: TRBD1 (6 bases). The CDR3 runs to 18 residues. CDR1 and CDR2 (germline): LGHNA, YSLEER. The ends were cut back, 4 bases at V and 0 bases at J, with 20 bases in the middle. In DNA, the CDR3 is TGCGCCAGCAGCCCACAGGGTCTATCCCAACTTAGCACAGATACGCAGTATTTT. Translated, it gives CASSPQGLSQLSTDTQYF.

The chain employs TRBV4-1 and TRBJ1-5; the D gene is possibly TRBD1 (6 bases). The V and J ends lost 3 bases and 4 bases respectively, with 7 bases between them. CDR1 MGHRA and CDR2 YSYEKL come from the germline V gene. This CDR3 spans 13 amino acids. The CDR3 sequence is CASSQDRNQPQHF. In nucleotides, the CDR3 is TGCGCCAGCAGCCAGGACAGAAATCAGCCCCAGCATTTT.

The chain couples TRBV6-2 or TRBV6-3 to TRBJ1-1; D is perhaps TRBD1 (5 bases). Germline values: CDR1 MNHEY, CDR2 SVGEGT. The CDR3 loop spans 12 amino acids. Trimming stripped 5 bases from V and 11 bases from J, with 15 bases between. The chain's CDR3 is CASSPRGVQAFF. The CDR3 DNA is TGTGCCAGCAGTCCCCGGGGGGTTCAGGCTTTCTTT.

This chain links TRBV11-3 with TRBJ2-3; D unclear. Trimming took 0 bases from V and 1 from J, leaving 14 bases between them. The germline V gene has CDR1 SGHNT and CDR2 YENEEA. CDR3 size: 17 residues. The chain's CDR3 is CASSLDQPGTGTDTQYF. CDR3 nucleotide sequence: TGTGCCAGCAGCTTAGATCAACCCGGTACTGGCACAGATACGCAGTATTTT.

The rearrangement links TRBV9 to TRBJ2-5; TRBD1 aligns across 8 bases. CDR3 length: 14 amino acids. V shed 4 bases and J 4 bases; nucleotides not matched to a gene: 6. Germline V gene lookup returns CDR1 SGDLS and CDR2 YYNGEE. The DNA for the CDR3 is TGTGCCAGCAGCCCAAGACAGGGGCGAGAGACCCAGTACTTC. Translating it yields CASSPRQGRETQYF.

The V gene is TRBV2, the J gene TRBJ2-3, with D perhaps TRBD2 (5 bases). The CDR3 has 16 amino acids. CDR1 SNHLY and CDR2 FYNNEI come from the germline V gene. Trimming stripped 4 bases from V and 1 base from J, with 15 bases between. CDR3: CASSGRFGRGTDTQYF. CDR3 DNA sequence: TGTGCCAGCAGTGGCCGGTTCGGGCGGGGCACAGATACGCAGTATTTT.

The chain couples TRBV27 to TRBJ2-2; tentative D call: TRBD2 (5 bases). Germline CDR1 is MNHEY and CDR2 is SMNVEV (reference sequence). V was cut by 3 bases and J by 2 bases, with 10 bases left in between. CDR3 length: 15 amino acids. The CDR3 region has the DNA TGTGCCAGCAGTTTGAATAGCGCTAACACCGGGGAGCTGTTTTTT. It specifies CASSLNSANTGELFF.

The chain carries TRBV5-1 and TRBJ2-7, with TRBD2 identical over 10 bases. V gave up 2 bases and J gave up 4 bases; unmatched junction bases: 3. The CDR3 is 14 amino acids. CDR1 and CDR2 (germline): SGHRS, YFSETQ. CDR3 sequence: CASSFNSGGYEQYF. CDR3 nucleotide sequence: TGCGCCAGCAGCTTTAATAGCGGGGGGTACGAGCAGTACTTC.

The J gene is TRBJ1-3, the V gene TRBV19, with a tentative D call TRBD1 (6 bases). Trimming left V 10 bases short and J 5 bases short, with 21 bases between. Germline V gives CDR1 LNHDA, CDR2 SQIVND (reference sequence). The length of the CDR3 is 15 residues. CDR3 bases: TGTGCCACCACCGAGGACGGGGGGCTTAGAAACACCATATATTTT. Residues: CATTEDGGLRNTIYF. Looking up the rest from reference TRBV19 and TRBJ1-3 gives the full variable domain: DGGITQSPKYLFRKEGQNVTLSCEQNLNHDAMYWYRQDPGQGLRLIYYSQIVNDFQKGDIAEGYSVSREKKESFPLTVTSAQKNPTAFYLCATTEDGGLRNTIYFGEGSWLTVV.

The chain uses TRBV6-5 and TRBJ1-1; D not resolved. The germline V and J ends were trimmed by 5 bases and 4 bases, with 17 bases remaining between them. CDR1 and CDR2 (germline): MNHEY, SVGAGI. This CDR3 is 15 amino acids long. CDR3 DNA sequence: TGTGCCAGCAGTCCACCTGACATACGGGGCACTGAAGCTTTCTTT. Its translation is CASSPPDIRGTEAFF.

The chain combines TRBV25-1 with TRBJ2-3; TRBD1 is a possible D gene (5 bases). Germline lookup yields CDR1 MGHDK and CDR2 SYGVNS. V shed 0 bases and J shed 5 bases, with 9 bases lying between them. The length of the CDR3 is 14 residues. CDR3: CASSEYLREDTQYF. DNA of the CDR3: TGTGCCAGCAGTGAATATCTCAGGGAAGATACGCAGTATTTT.

This clone was detected only once. This chain links TRBV7-9 with TRBJ2-1; 10 nucleotides align to TRBD2. Germline assignment: CDR1 SEHNR and CDR2 FQNEAQ (reference sequence). The CDR3 length is 15 residues. J was trimmed by 8 bases and V by 1 base; bases with no gene match: 5. The CDR3, as DNA: TGTGCCAGCAGCTTAGGGAGCGGGAGGGCCTATGAGCAGTTCTTC. This encodes CASSLGSGRAYEQFF.

The J gene is TRBJ1-1, the V gene TRBV6-5; 7 bases line up with TRBD1. Germline V CDR1 and CDR2: MNHEY, SVGAGI. V gave up 6 bases and J gave up 1 base; unmatched junction bases: 5. The CDR3 totals 14 residues. Here the CDR3 reads CASRNRQGNTEAFF. CDR3 sequence (DNA): TGTGCCAGCAGAAATAGACAGGGGAACACTGAAGCTTTCTTT.

The rearrangement uses TRBV2 and TRBJ1-1, with 7 bases that match TRBD1. CDR1 is SNHLY and CDR2 is FYNNEI in the germline V gene. This CDR3 has 12 residues. The V gene end was trimmed by 10 bases and the J gene end by 3 bases; junction bases not matched to a gene: 5. CDR3 loop: CANRGGYTEAFF. CDR3 DNA: TGTGCCAACAGGGGAGGGTACACTGAAGCTTTCTTT.